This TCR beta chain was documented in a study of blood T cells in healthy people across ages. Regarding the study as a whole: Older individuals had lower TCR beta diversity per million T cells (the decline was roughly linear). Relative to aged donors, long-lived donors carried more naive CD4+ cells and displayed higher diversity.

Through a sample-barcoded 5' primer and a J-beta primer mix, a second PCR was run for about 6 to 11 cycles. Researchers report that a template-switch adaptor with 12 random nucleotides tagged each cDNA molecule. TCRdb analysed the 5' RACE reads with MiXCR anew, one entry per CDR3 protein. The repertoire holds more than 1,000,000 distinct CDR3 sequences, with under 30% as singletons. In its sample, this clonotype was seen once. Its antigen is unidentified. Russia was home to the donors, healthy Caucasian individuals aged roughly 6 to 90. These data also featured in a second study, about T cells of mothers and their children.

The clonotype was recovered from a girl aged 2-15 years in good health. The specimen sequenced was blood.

This CDR3 is CASSMRRGQQETQYF. In DNA form, the CDR3 reads TGTGCCAGTAGTATGCGCAGGGGGCAACAAGAGACCCAGTACTTC. V usage is TRBV19 and J usage is TRBJ2-5; TRBD1 matches 8 bases. From germline, CDR1 is LNHDA and CDR2 SQIVND (reference sequence). The CDR3 spans 15 residues. J was trimmed by 2 bases and V by 3 bases; bases with no gene match: 5.